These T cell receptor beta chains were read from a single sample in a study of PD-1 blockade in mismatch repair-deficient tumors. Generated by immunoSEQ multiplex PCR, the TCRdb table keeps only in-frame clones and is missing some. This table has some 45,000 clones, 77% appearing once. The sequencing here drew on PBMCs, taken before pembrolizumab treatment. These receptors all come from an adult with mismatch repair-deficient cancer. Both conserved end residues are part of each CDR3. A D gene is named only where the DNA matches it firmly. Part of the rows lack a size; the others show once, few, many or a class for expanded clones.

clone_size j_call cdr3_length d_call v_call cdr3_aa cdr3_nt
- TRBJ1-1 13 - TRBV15 CATSRVGQLEAFF TGTGCCACCAGCAGAGTCGGACAGCTTGAAGCTTTCTTT
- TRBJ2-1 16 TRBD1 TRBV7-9 CASTFSLGQQVYEQFF TGTGCCAGCACCTTCTCTCTGGGACAGCAGGTATATGAGCAGTTCTTC
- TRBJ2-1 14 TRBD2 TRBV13 CASGLTSGRGEQFF TGTGCCAGCGGATTGACTAGCGGGAGAGGTGAGCAGTTCTTC
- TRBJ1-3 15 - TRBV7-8 CASSPRPVSGNTIYF TGTGCCAGCAGCCCCAGACCCGTCTCTGGAAACACCATATATTTT
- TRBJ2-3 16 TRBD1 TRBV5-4 CASSLVVGQGVNTQYF TGTGCCAGCAGCTTGGTCGTGGGACAGGGAGTTAATACGCAGTATTTT
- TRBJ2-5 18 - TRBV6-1 CASSEWGNLALFQETQYF TGTGCCAGCAGTGAATGGGGGAATTTAGCACTATTTCAGGAGACCCAGTACTTC
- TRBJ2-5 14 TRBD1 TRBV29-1 CSVEPGQGPGTQYF TGCAGCGTTGAACCGGGACAGGGGCCAGGGACCCAGTACTTC
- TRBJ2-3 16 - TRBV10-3 CAISGPKEGSTDTQYF TGTGCCATCAGTGGTCCGAAGGAGGGGAGCACAGATACGCAGTATTTT
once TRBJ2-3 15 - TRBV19 CASKPTDRRWDTQYF TGTGCCAGCAAACCTACTGACAGGAGGTGGGATACGCAGTATTTT
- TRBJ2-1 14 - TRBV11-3 CASSFMGRFNEQFF TGTGCCAGCAGCTTTATGGGACGGTTCAATGAGCAGTTCTTC
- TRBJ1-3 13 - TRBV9 CASSFRPGNTIYF TGTGCCAGCAGCTTCAGACCTGGAAACACCATATATTTT
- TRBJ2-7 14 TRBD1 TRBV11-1 CASSFVQGAHEQYF TGTGCCAGCAGCTTTGTACAGGGGGCCCACGAGCAGTACTTC
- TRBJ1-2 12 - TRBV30 CAWSRGERGYTF TGTGCCTGGAGTCGGGGGGAAAGGGGCTACACCTTC
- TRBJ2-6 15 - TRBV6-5 CASARGVTGANVLTF TGTGCCAGCGCTAGGGGGGTTACTGGGGCCAACGTCCTGACTTTC
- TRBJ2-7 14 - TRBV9 CASSVAYGSYEQYF TGTGCCAGCAGCGTAGCTTACGGCTCCTACGAGCAGTACTTC
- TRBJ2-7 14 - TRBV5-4 CASSLGGQAYEQYF TGTGCCAGCAGCTTGGGTGGCCAAGCCTACGAGCAGTACTTC
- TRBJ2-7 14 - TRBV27 CASSLKDRTYEQYF TGTGCCAGCAGTTTAAAGGACAGAACCTACGAGCAGTACTTC
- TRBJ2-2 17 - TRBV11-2 CASSLALQGGGTGELFF TGTGCCAGCAGCTTAGCTCTACAGGGTGGTGGCACCGGGGAGCTGTTTTTT
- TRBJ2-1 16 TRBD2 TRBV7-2 CASSRAGTSGSNEQFF TGTGCCAGCAGCCGGGCCGGGACTAGCGGCTCCAATGAGCAGTTCTTC
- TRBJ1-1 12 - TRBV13 CASSSGTTEAFF TGTGCCAGCAGCTCAGGGACCACTGAAGCTTTCTTT
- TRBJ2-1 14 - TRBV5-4 CASSSAASYNEQFF TGTGCCAGCAGCTCTGCGGCCTCCTACAATGAGCAGTTCTTC
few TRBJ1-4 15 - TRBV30 CAWKGKNATNEKLFF TGTGCCTGGAAAGGAAAGAACGCAACTAATGAAAAACTGTTTTTT
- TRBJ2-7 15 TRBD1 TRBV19 CASSALTGGSSEQYF TGTGCCAGTAGTGCCCTTACAGGGGGATCTAGCGAGCAGTACTTC
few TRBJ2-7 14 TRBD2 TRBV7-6 CASSPGLVVYEQYF TGTGCCAGCAGCCCGGGACTAGTCGTCTACGAGCAGTACTTC
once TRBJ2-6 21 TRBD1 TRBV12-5 CASGLREGADTDFSGANVLTF TGTGCTAGTGGTTTAAGAGAGGGGGCCGATACAGACTTCTCTGGGGCCAACGTCCTGACTTTC
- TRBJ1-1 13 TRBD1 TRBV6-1 CASSEAWDSEAFF TGTGCCAGCAGTGAAGCTTGGGACAGTGAAGCTTTCTTT
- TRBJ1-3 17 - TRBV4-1 CASSQESKGKPGNTIYF TGCGCCAGCAGCCAAGAATCTAAGGGGAAACCTGGAAACACCATATATTTT
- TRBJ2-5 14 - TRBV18 CASSPKGRQETQYF TGTGCCAGCTCACCAAAAGGGCGGCAGGAGACCCAGTACTTC
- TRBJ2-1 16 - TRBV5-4 CASKSIGTASYNEQFF TGTGCCAGCAAATCTATCGGGACTGCCTCCTACAATGAGCAGTTCTTC
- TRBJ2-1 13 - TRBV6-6 CASSYLGYYEQFF TGTGCCAGCAGTTACCTGGGGTACTATGAGCAGTTCTTC
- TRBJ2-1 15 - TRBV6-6 CASSGAGSSYNEQFF TGTGCCAGCAGCGGGGCGGGGAGCTCCTACAATGAGCAGTTCTTC
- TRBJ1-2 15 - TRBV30 CAWSITLGHNYGYTF TGTGCCTGGAGTATAACGTTGGGACACAACTATGGCTACACCTTC
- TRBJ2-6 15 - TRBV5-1 CASSIGGSGANVLTF TGCGCCAGCAGTATCGGGGGTTCTGGGGCCAACGTCCTGACTTTC
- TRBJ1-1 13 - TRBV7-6 CASSSGVGTEAFF TGTGCCAGCAGCTCGGGAGTTGGGACTGAAGCTTTCTTT
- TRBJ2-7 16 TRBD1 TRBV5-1 CASSPIRTGGAYEQYF TGCGCCAGCAGCCCAATCCGGACAGGGGGCGCGTACGAGCAGTACTTC
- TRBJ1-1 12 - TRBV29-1 CSVGSGDTEAFF TGCAGCGTTGGATCGGGGGACACTGAAGCTTTCTTT
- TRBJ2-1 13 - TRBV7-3 CASRTGQRGEQFF TGTGCCAGCAGGACAGGCCAAAGGGGTGAGCAGTTCTTC
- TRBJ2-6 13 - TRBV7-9 CASSLRGLASLTF TGTGCCAGCAGCTTAAGAGGGCTAGCAAGCCTGACTTTC
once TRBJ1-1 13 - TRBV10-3 CAAQGRMNTEAFF TGTGCCGCCCAGGGCAGGATGAACACTGAAGCTTTCTTT
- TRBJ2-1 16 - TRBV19 CASSIDSEGMLMKQFF TGTGCCAGTAGTATAGATTCAGAAGGGATGCTAATGAAGCAGTTCTTC
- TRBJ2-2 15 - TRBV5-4 CASSLNRENTGELFF TGTGCCAGCAGCTTAAACAGGGAGAACACCGGGGAGCTGTTTTTT
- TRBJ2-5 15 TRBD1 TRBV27 CASSTGTGGVETQYF TGTGCCAGCAGTACCGGGACAGGGGGCGTAGAGACCCAGTACTTC
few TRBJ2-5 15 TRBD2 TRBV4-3 CASSQAREGQETQYF TGCGCCAGCAGCCAAGCCCGGGAGGGCCAGGAGACCCAGTACTTC
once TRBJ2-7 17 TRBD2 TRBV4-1 CASSPGLAGGYSYEQYF TGCGCCAGCAGCCCCGGACTAGCGGGAGGATACTCCTACGAGCAGTACTTC
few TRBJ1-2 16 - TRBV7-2 CASSLGQRTPIYGYTF TGTGCCAGCAGCTTAGGGCAGAGAACTCCAATTTATGGCTACACCTTC
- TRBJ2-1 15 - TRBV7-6 CASSLAAGRYNEQFF TGTGCCAGCAGCTTAGCAGCTGGACGCTACAATGAGCAGTTCTTC
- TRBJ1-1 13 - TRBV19 CASSTGGGTEAFF TGTGCCAGTAGTACCGGAGGGGGTACTGAAGCTTTCTTT
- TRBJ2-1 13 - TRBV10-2 CASSDGASSEQFF TGCGCCAGCAGTGATGGGGCCTCCAGTGAGCAGTTCTTC
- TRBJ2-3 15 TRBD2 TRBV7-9 CASSGRREGPSTQYF TGTGCCAGCAGCGGAAGGCGGGAGGGGCCGAGTACGCAGTATTTT
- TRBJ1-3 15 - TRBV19 CASSMGGNSGNTIYF TGTGCCAGTAGTATGGGGGGCAACTCTGGAAACACCATATATTTT
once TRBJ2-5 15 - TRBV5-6 CASSPGPLLLETQYF TGTGCCAGCAGCCCGGGACCGCTACTATTAGAGACCCAGTACTTC
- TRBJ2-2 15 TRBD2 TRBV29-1 CSVGVSGDGTGELFF TGCAGCGTAGGGGTTAGCGGGGACGGGACCGGGGAGCTGTTTTTT
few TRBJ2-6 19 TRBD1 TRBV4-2 CASSLNGAGQGPGANVLTF TGTGCCAGCAGCCTCAACGGGGCGGGACAGGGGCCTGGGGCCAACGTCCTGACTTTC
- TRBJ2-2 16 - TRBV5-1 CASSTGTQRSTGELFF TGCGCCAGCAGTACCGGGACCCAGAGGAGCACCGGGGAGCTGTTTTTT
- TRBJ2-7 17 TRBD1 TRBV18 CASSTGTGKIQSYEQYF TGTGCCAGCTCGACCGGGACAGGGAAAATACAGTCCTACGAGCAGTACTTC
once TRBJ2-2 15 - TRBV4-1 CASSLPGPYPRELFF TGCGCCAGCAGCCTACCGGGGCCTTACCCCCGGGAGCTGTTTTTT
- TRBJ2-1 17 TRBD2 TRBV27 CASSRNGLAGGFGEQFF TGTGCCAGCAGTCGAAATGGACTAGCGGGAGGGTTCGGTGAGCAGTTCTTC
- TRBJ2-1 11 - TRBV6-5 CASSYSDKQFF TGTGCCAGCAGTTATAGCGATAAGCAGTTCTTC
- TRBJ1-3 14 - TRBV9 CASSVGRGGNTIYF TGTGCCAGCAGCGTAGGCAGGGGTGGAAACACCATATATTTT
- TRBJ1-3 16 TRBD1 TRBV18 CASSPTATGGGNTIYF TGTGCCAGCTCACCAACGGCGACAGGGGGTGGAAACACCATATATTTT